The sequence of this T cell receptor (beta chain) was determined in a study of radiation and T cells in renal cell carcinoma. About the research overall: Nephrectomy followed 15 Gy stereotactic body radiation by 4 weeks. Study-level findings and limits: From baseline, blood top tumor clonotypes peaked at 2 weeks post-radiation.

Sequenced by immunoSEQ multiplex PCR; TCRdb stores in-frame clones only, minus some. This sample carries about 140,000 clones, approximately 87% of them seen once, and the ten largest clones take roughly 23%. This CDR3 has 14 residues. CDR1 and CDR2 from the germline V gene are GTSNPN and SVGIG (reference sequence). V was trimmed by 3 bases and J by 1 base, leaving 12 bases between them. This clone has ten or more counts. Antigen: not known. As to time point: baseline pretreatment blood. The treatment here: 15 Gy SBRT to primary tumor, nephrectomy 4 weeks later. The tumor was a clear cell renal cell carcinoma.

The rearrangement links TRBV30 to TRBJ2-5; D perhaps matches TRBD2 (6 bases). This TCR was recovered from a woman aged 45-65 years with renal cell carcinoma. The sample consisted of blood, taken from a patient whose treatment included radiotherapy and nephrectomy. The CDR3 here is CAWSKTSTQETQYF. In nucleotides, the CDR3 is TGTGCCTGGAGCAAGACTAGTACCCAAGAGACCCAGTACTTC.